The rows below give T cell receptor beta chains drawn from one sample of a study of blood T cell repertoires in COVID-19. Only in-frame clones appear in the TCRdb table, and some are missing; sequencing was by immunoSEQ multiplex PCR. The table records 20,000 to 25,000 clones, about nine tenths of them present only once. Input material: peripheral blood. These receptors were obtained from a human donor with active COVID-19. The donor label of this sample is uncertain. Each CDR3 is given with its conserved first and last residue. The D gene is left open where the match is weak. The size entry is marked missing in some rows and otherwise reads once, few, many or a size class.

D: NA; J: TRBJ1-1; size: NA; V: TRBV18; length: 13; CDR3: CASSSSRDTEAFF; DNA: TGTGCCAGCTCATCCTCGCGGGACACTGAAGCTTTCTTT
D: TRBD2; J: TRBJ2-1; size: NA; V: TRBV3-1/TRBV3-2; length: 16; CDR3: CASSQISGGAANEQFF; DNA: TGTGCCAGCAGCCAAATTAGCGGGGGGGCCGCAAATGAGCAGTTCTTC
D: NA; J: TRBJ2-7; size: NA; V: TRBV27; length: 13; CDR3: CASSPLAFREQYF; DNA: TGTGCCAGCAGCCCCCTCGCGTTCCGCGAGCAGTACTTC
D: NA; J: TRBJ2-1; size: NA; V: TRBV24-1; length: 13; CDR3: CATSRTPQDEQFF; DNA: TGTGCCACCAGTAGGACTCCCCAGGATGAGCAGTTCTTC
D: NA; J: TRBJ1-5; size: NA; V: TRBV6-6; length: 14; CDR3: CASYGRVDNQPQHF; DNA: TGTGCCAGTTATGGGAGGGTGGACAATCAGCCCCAGCATTTT
D: NA; J: TRBJ1-1; size: NA; V: TRBV2; length: 14; CDR3: CASSERTTRTEAFF; DNA: TGTGCCAGCAGTGAGAGGACAACTCGGACTGAAGCTTTCTTT
D: NA; J: TRBJ1-2; size: NA; V: TRBV4-1; length: 15; CDR3: CASSQEVLDIYGYTF; DNA: TGCGCCAGCAGCCAAGAGGTTTTGGACATCTATGGCTACACCTTC
D: NA; J: TRBJ2-1; size: NA; V: TRBV25-1; length: 12; CDR3: CASSEYIYEQFF; DNA: TGTGCCAGCAGTGAATATATCTATGAGCAGTTCTTC
D: TRBD1; J: TRBJ2-1; size: NA; V: TRBV4-3; length: 14; CDR3: CASSQDRGLNEQFF; DNA: TGCGCCAGCAGCCAGGACAGGGGGCTCAATGAGCAGTTCTTC
D: NA; J: TRBJ1-5; size: once; V: TRBV18; length: 16; CDR3: CASSPRPTGRGQPQHF; DNA: TGTGCCAGCTCACCACGCCCAACAGGGCGCGGTCAGCCCCAGCATTTT
D: TRBD1; J: TRBJ2-5; size: once; V: TRBV9; length: 17; CDR3: CASSVGIQGASKETQYF; DNA: TGTGCCAGCAGCGTAGGGATACAGGGGGCGAGCAAAGAGACCCAGTACTTC
D: NA; J: TRBJ2-5; size: once; V: TRBV11-2; length: 12; CDR3: CASSRDQETQYF; DNA: TGTGCCAGCAGCCGGGACCAAGAGACCCAGTACTTC
D: TRBD1; J: TRBJ1-1; size: once; V: TRBV29-1; length: 11; CDR3: CSARTGGEAFF; DNA: TGCAGCGCAAGGACAGGGGGGGAAGCTTTCTTT
D: NA; J: TRBJ1-2; size: NA; V: TRBV20-1; length: 9; CDR3: CSASQGNTF; DNA: TGCAGTGCTAGCCAGGGAAACACCTTC
D: NA; J: TRBJ2-3; size: NA; V: TRBV7-3; length: 13; CDR3: CASSSGEADTQYF; DNA: TGTGCCAGCAGCTCGGGGGAAGCAGATACGCAGTATTTT
D: TRBD1; J: TRBJ2-7; size: NA; V: TRBV19; length: 15; CDR3: CASSGDRGKSYEQYF; DNA: TGTGCCAGTAGTGGAGACAGGGGAAAGTCCTACGAGCAGTACTTC
D: NA; J: TRBJ1-3; size: NA; V: TRBV19; length: 17; CDR3: CASSIPQVPFSGNTIYF; DNA: TGTGCCAGTAGTATTCCACAGGTCCCATTCTCTGGAAACACCATATATTTT
D: NA; J: TRBJ1-1; size: NA; V: TRBV6-5; length: 14; CDR3: CASTHPEGNTEAFF; DNA: TGTGCCAGCACCCACCCGGAGGGGAACACTGAAGCTTTCTTT
D: TRBD1; J: TRBJ1-2; size: NA; V: TRBV19; length: 13; CDR3: CASAAQGAGGYTF; DNA: TGTGCCAGTGCCGCGCAGGGGGCGGGTGGCTACACCTTC
D: NA; J: TRBJ1-5; size: NA; V: TRBV6-6; length: 15; CDR3: CASSDIRDNSQPQHF; DNA: TGTGCCAGCTCCGACATTCGGGACAACTCACAGCCCCAGCATTTT
D: NA; J: TRBJ2-7; size: NA; V: TRBV3-1/TRBV3-2; length: 15; CDR3: CASSQVTTHSYEQYF; DNA: TGTGCCAGCAGCCAAGTGACAACACATTCCTACGAGCAGTACTTC
D: NA; J: TRBJ2-3; size: NA; V: TRBV6-1; length: 17; CDR3: CASSESRVTGTTDTQYF; DNA: TGTGCCAGCAGTGAAAGTCGGGTAACAGGGACCACAGATACGCAGTATTTT
D: TRBD2; J: TRBJ2-1; size: NA; V: TRBV9; length: 17; CDR3: CASSAGWTSGGYNEQFF; DNA: TGTGCCAGCAGCGCCGGGTGGACTAGCGGGGGGTACAATGAGCAGTTCTTC
D: TRBD2; J: TRBJ2-7; size: NA; V: TRBV11-2; length: 18; CDR3: CASITPGLAGGFSYEQYF; DNA: TGTGCCAGCATCACGCCCGGACTAGCGGGAGGGTTTTCCTACGAGCAGTACTTC
D: NA; J: TRBJ2-5; size: NA; V: TRBV7-9; length: 13; CDR3: CASINLEGETQYF; DNA: TGTGCCAGCATCAACTTGGAGGGAGAGACCCAGTACTTC
D: NA; J: TRBJ2-1; size: NA; V: TRBV19; length: 14; CDR3: CASSWTTSYNEQFF; DNA: TGTGCCAGTAGTTGGACTACTAGCTACAATGAGCAGTTCTTC
D: NA; J: TRBJ2-7; size: few; V: TRBV4-1; length: 14; CDR3: CASSQFDTKAEQYF; DNA: TGCGCCAGCAGCCAATTTGATACTAAGGCCGAGCAGTACTTC
D: TRBD2; J: TRBJ2-5; size: NA; V: TRBV5-1; length: 18; CDR3: CASSPRGSGGQYQETQYF; DNA: TGCGCCAGCAGCCCCCGGGGTAGCGGGGGACAGTACCAAGAGACCCAGTACTTC
D: TRBD1; J: TRBJ2-7; size: once; V: TRBV18; length: 16; CDR3: CASSPGQGALTYEQYF; DNA: TGTGCCAGCTCACCGGGACAGGGGGCGCTTACCTACGAGCAGTACTTC
D: TRBD1; J: TRBJ1-4; size: NA; V: TRBV9; length: 15; CDR3: CASSVGGQTNEKLFF; DNA: TGTGCCAGCAGCGTAGGGGGACAGACTAATGAAAAACTGTTTTTT
D: TRBD1; J: TRBJ1-4; size: NA; V: TRBV6-5; length: 13; CDR3: CASSHRGNEKLFF; DNA: TGTGCCAGCAGTCACAGGGGAAATGAAAAACTGTTTTTT
D: NA; J: TRBJ2-2; size: NA; V: TRBV18; length: 15; CDR3: CASSQNIANTGELFF; DNA: TGTGCCAGCTCACAGAACATTGCGAACACCGGGGAGCTGTTTTTT
D: TRBD2; J: TRBJ2-5; size: NA; V: TRBV11-2; length: 15; CDR3: CASSLLAGGQETQYF; DNA: TGTGCCAGCAGCTTACTAGCGGGGGGACAAGAGACCCAGTACTTC
D: NA; J: TRBJ1-6; size: NA; V: TRBV19; length: 16; CDR3: CASRDVSVHINSPLHF; DNA: TGTGCCAGTAGGGACGTTAGCGTTCATATAAATTCACCCCTCCACTTT
D: TRBD1; J: TRBJ2-5; size: NA; V: TRBV3-1/TRBV3-2; length: 15; CDR3: CASSQGTGEGETQYF; DNA: TGTGCCAGCAGCCAAGGGACAGGGGAAGGAGAGACCCAGTACTTC
D: TRBD2; J: TRBJ2-3; size: NA; V: TRBV2; length: 14; CDR3: CASATSGNTDTQYF; DNA: TGTGCCAGCGCGACTAGCGGGAACACAGATACGCAGTATTTT
D: NA; J: TRBJ1-5; size: NA; V: TRBV6-5; length: 13; CDR3: CASSFNSNQPQHF; DNA: TGTGCCAGCAGCTTTAATAGCAATCAGCCCCAGCATTTT
D: TRBD2; J: TRBJ2-7; size: NA; V: TRBV11-3; length: 14; CDR3: CASSLGVRGDEQYF; DNA: TGTGCCAGCAGCTTAGGGGTGCGGGGGGACGAGCAGTACTTC
D: TRBD1; J: TRBJ2-2; size: NA; V: TRBV7-9; length: 17; CDR3: CASSSRGGRGYTGELFF; DNA: TGTGCCAGCAGCTCCCGCGGCGGCAGGGGGTACACCGGGGAGCTGTTTTTT
D: TRBD2; J: TRBJ2-3; size: once; V: TRBV6-6; length: 16; CDR3: CASSSLAGLAKDTQYF; DNA: TGTGCCAGCAGTTCTCTCGCGGGACTAGCGAAAGATACGCAGTATTTT
D: TRBD1; J: TRBJ1-2; size: once; V: TRBV19; length: 13; CDR3: CASSQQGRYGYTF; DNA: TGTGCCAGTAGTCAACAGGGGAGATATGGCTACACCTTC
D: NA; J: TRBJ2-3; size: NA; V: TRBV9; length: 15; CDR3: CASSVAPTSTDTQYF; DNA: TGTGCCAGCAGCGTAGCCCCTACTAGCACAGATACGCAGTATTTT
D: NA; J: TRBJ2-3; size: NA; V: TRBV4-2; length: 14; CDR3: CASSRTSSVHTQYF; DNA: TGTGCCAGCAGCCGTACCTCCAGCGTGCATACGCAGTATTTT
D: NA; J: TRBJ2-1; size: NA; V: TRBV6-2/TRBV6-3; length: 17; CDR3: CASSYSGLLKGYNEQFF; DNA: TGTGCCAGCAGTTACTCCGGACTGCTAAAGGGTTACAATGAGCAGTTCTTC
D: TRBD2; J: TRBJ2-3; size: NA; V: TRBV5-1; length: 15; CDR3: CASSLAGGNLDTQYF; DNA: TGCGCCAGCAGCTTGGCGGGGGGAAATCTAGATACGCAGTATTTT
D: TRBD2; J: TRBJ2-7; size: once; V: TRBV11-2; length: 13; CDR3: CASSLGGGYEQYF; DNA: TGTGCCAGCAGCTTAGGCGGGGGCTACGAGCAGTACTTC
D: NA; J: TRBJ1-1; size: NA; V: TRBV10-3; length: 15; CDR3: CAISESFDVGQGAFF; DNA: TGTGCCATCAGTGAGTCATTCGATGTCGGGCAGGGAGCTTTCTTT
D: NA; J: TRBJ2-1; size: NA; V: TRBV10-1; length: 16; CDR3: CASSPSRGGEYNEQFF; DNA: TGCGCCAGCAGTCCAAGTCGGGGCGGGGAATACAATGAGCAGTTCTTC
D: TRBD2; J: TRBJ2-3; size: few; V: TRBV19; length: 19; CDR3: CASSWDSLSGTSGVVAQYF; DNA: TGTGCCAGTAGTTGGGATTCGTTGTCGGGGACTAGCGGGGTTGTGGCGCAGTATTTT